In its sample, the clone carrying this T cell receptor (beta chain) was seen once. Its antigen is currently unknown. This entry is derived from a study of beta chain features in type 1 diabetes. Study findings and constraints: Patients with Type 1 diabetes showed moderately but significantly shorter TCRB CDR3s in all four CD4+ subsets.

What was sequenced were expressed TCRB transcripts, since all of the isolated RNA had been reverse transcribed. Here immunoSEQ multiplex PCR was the method, and the copy in TCRdb shows in-frame clones only, minus some. The table has 150,000 to 190,000 clones, 10% seen once. The receptor was isolated from a man aged 25-45 years with type 1 diabetes. Sequenced: central memory CD4+ T cells from blood.

CDR3 coding DNA: TGTGCCAGCAGCATCCGGGAAACAGATACGCAGTATTTT. Amino acid sequence: CASSIRETDTQYF. The chain carries TRBV5-6 and TRBJ2-3; the D gene is possibly TRBD2 (5 bases). This CDR3 is built from 13 residues. Germline V gene sequence: CDR1 SGHDT, CDR2 YYEEEE. Between the trimmed V and J ends, which lost 4 bases and 3 bases, there was a span of 9 bases.